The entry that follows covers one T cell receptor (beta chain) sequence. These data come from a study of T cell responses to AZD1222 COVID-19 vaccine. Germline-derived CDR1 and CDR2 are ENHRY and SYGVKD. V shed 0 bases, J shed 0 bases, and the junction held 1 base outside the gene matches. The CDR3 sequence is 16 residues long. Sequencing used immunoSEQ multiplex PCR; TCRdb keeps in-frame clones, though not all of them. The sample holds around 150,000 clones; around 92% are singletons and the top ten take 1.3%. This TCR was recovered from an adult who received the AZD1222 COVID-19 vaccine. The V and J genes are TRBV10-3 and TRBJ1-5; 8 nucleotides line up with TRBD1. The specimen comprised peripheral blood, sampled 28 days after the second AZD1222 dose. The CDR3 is CAISESTGVSNQPQHF. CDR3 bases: TGTGCCATCAGTGAGTCGACAGGGGTTAGCAATCAGCCCCAGCATTTT.